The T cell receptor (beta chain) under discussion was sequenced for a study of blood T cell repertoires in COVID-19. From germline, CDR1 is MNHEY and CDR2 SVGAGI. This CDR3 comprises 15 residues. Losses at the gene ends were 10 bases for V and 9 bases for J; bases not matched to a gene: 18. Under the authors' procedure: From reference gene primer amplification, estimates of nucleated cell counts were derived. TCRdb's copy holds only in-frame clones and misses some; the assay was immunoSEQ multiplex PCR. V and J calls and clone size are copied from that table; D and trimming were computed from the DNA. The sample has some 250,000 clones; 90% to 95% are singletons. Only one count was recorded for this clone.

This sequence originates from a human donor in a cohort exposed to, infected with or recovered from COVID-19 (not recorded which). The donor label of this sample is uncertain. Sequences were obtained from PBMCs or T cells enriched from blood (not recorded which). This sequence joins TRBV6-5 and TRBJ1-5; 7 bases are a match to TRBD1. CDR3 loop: CATRATGRQGGPQHF. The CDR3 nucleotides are TGTGCCACCCGAGCGACAGGGCGCCAGGGTGGGCCCCAGCATTTT.